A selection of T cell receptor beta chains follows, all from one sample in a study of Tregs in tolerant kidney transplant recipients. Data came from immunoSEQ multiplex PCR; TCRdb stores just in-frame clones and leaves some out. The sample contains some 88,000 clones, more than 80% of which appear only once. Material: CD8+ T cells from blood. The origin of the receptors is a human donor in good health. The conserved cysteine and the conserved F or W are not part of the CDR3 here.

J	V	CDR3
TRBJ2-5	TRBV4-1	ASSHSMREAGPETQY
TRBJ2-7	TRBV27	ASSSGGHYEQY
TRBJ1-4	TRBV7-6	ASSLAGGTGGPNEKLF
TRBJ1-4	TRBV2	ASSDVGEKLF
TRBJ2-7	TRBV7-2	ASSTHDRDEQY
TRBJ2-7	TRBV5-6	ASSLLQGANEQY
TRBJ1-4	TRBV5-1	ASSLGTGVHEKLF
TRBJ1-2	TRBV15	ATSRVKNDDYGYT
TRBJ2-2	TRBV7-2	ASNPWNGELF
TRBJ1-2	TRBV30	AWSYSTSGVYT
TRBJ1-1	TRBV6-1	ASSDTGRAF
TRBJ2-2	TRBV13	ASSLYDTGELF
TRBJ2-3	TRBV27	ASSPTTDTQY
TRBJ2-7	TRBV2	ASSEGQGVSYEQY
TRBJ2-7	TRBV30	AWNPHGGEQY
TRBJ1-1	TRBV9	ASSVGGGTTEAF
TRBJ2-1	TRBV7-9	ASSARSGGPSSYNEQF
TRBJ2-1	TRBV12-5	ASGLEGAYNEQF
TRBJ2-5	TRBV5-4	ASSFTGTGGLETQY
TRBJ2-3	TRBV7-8	ASSAGLAGASTDTQY
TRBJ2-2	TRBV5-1	ASSPVWENTGELF
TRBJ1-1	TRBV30	AWSLMNTEAF
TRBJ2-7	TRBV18	ASSPRDRGHYEQY
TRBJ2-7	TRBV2	ASSEGSGEIYEQY
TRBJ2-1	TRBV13	ASSWGTGSDEQF
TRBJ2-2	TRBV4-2	ASSHAISGGVGTGELF
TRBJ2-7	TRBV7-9	ASSHATSTAYEQY
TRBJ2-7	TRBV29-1	SVSSGAYEQY
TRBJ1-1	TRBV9	ASSVGGGYGEAF
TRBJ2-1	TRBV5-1	ASSLVPSGSNEQF
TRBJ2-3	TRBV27	ASSLGGRVTDTQY
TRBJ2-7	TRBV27	ASSPPNVYEQY
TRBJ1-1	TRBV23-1	ASSQQEDTEAF
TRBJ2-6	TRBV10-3	AISEFTGGSSGANVLT
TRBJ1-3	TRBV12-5	ASGLDYRDTGNTIY